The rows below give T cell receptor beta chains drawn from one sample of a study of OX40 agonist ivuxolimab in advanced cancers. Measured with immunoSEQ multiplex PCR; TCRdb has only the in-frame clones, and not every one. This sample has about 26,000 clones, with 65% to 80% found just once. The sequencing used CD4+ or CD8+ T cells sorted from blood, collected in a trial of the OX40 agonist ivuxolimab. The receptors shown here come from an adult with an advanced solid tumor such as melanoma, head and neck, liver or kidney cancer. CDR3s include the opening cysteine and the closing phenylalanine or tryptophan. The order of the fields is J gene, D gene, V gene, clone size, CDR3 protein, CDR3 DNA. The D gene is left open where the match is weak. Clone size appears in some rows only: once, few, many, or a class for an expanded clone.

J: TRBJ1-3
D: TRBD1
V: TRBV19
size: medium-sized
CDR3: CASTANPGTGVGNTIYF
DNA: TGTGCCAGTACTGCCAACCCCGGGACAGGGGTCGGAAACACCATATATTTT

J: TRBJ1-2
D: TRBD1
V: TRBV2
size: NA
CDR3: CASREDRGHGYTF
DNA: TGTGCCAGCAGGGAGGACAGGGGGCATGGCTACACCTTC

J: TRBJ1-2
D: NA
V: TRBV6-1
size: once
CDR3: CASSEGTANGYTF
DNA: TGTGCCAGCAGTGAAGGTACAGCCAATGGCTACACCTTC

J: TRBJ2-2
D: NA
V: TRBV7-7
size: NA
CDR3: CASSLDLYLGQGSGELFF
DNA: TGTGCCAGCAGCTTGGATTTATATTTGGGTCAGGGCAGCGGGGAGCTGTTTTTT

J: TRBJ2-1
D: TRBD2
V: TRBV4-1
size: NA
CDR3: CASRGGLAGPNEQFF
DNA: TGCGCCAGCAGGGGGGGGCTAGCGGGGCCCAATGAGCAGTTCTTC

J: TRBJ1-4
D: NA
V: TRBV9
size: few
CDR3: CASSLHSIGTNEKLFF
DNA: TGTGCCAGCAGCCTGCACAGCATTGGAACTAATGAAAAACTGTTTTTT

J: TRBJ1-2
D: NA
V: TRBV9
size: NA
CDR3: CASSAGGRDGYTF
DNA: TGTGCCAGCAGCGCCGGGGGGCGGGATGGCTACACCTTC

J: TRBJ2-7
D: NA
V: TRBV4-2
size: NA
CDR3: CASSQEDSSYEQYF
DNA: TGTGCCAGCAGCCAAGAGGACAGTTCCTACGAGCAGTACTTC

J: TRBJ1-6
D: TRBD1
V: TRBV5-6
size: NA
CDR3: CASSLTTGVDNSPLHF
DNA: TGTGCCAGCAGCTTGACAACAGGGGTCGATAATTCACCCCTCCACTTT

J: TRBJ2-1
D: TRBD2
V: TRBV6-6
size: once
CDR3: CASSYFGGDEQFF
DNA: TGTGCCAGCAGTTACTTTGGGGGGGATGAGCAGTTCTTC

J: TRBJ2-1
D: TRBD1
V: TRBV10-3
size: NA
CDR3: CAISWTGEMNEQFF
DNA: TGTGCCATCAGCTGGACAGGGGAGATGAATGAGCAGTTCTTC

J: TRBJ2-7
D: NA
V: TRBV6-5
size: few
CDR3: CASSSKGPWGYEQYF
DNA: TGTGCCAGCAGTTCTAAGGGCCCCTGGGGATACGAGCAGTACTTC

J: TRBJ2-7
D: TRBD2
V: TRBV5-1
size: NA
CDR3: CASSSKGGAYEQYF
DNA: TGCGCCAGCAGCTCTAAGGGAGGGGCGTACGAGCAGTACTTC

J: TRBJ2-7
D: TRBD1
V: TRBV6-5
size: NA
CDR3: CASSSPGQGMVEQYF
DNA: TGTGCCAGCAGTAGCCCGGGACAGGGAATGGTTGAGCAGTACTTC

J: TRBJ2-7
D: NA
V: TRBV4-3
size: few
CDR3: CASSQDLGGSEYEQYF
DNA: TGCGCCAGCAGCCAAGATTTGGGGGGCTCGGAGTACGAGCAGTACTTC

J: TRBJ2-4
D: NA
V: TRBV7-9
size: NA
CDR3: CASSSPMDTAKNIQYF
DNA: TGTGCCAGCAGCTCCCCAATGGACACGGCCAAAAACATTCAGTACTTC

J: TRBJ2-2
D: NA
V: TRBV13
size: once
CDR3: CASRNGVAWGTGELFF
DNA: TGTGCCAGCAGGAACGGGGTTGCCTGGGGCACCGGGGAGCTGTTTTTT

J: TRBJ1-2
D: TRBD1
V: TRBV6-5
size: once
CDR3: CASSLQGGYDGYTF
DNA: TGTGCCAGCAGTTTACAGGGGGGCTACGATGGCTACACCTTC

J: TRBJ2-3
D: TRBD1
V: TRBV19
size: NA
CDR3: CASSIGTGGGRYTATDTQYF
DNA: TGTGCCAGTAGTATAGGAACAGGGGGCGGAAGATACACCGCCACAGATACGCAGTATTTT

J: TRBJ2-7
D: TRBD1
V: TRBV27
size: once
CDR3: CASSLKGAGSPYEQYF
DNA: TGTGCCAGCAGTTTAAAGGGGGCTGGTTCCCCCTACGAGCAGTACTTC